The 27 T cell receptor beta chains below all came from one sample that was sequenced in a study of shared clonotypes between healthy human individuals. Profiling relied on immunoSEQ multiplex PCR, and the TCRdb table lists in-frame clones only, not all of them. This repertoire shows 450,000 to 700,000 clones, 95% found once; its top ten account for roughly 0.1%. CD8 cells classed as naive were CD45RO-negative and positively selected for CCR7, excluding terminally differentiated effector memory CD45RA+ cells. The sequencing sample was made of naive CD8+ T cells sorted from blood. These receptors came from a woman in her thirties in good health.

This CDR3 is CASSQEFTSGRLYF. The CDR3 region has the DNA TGCGCCAGCAGCCAAGAGTTCACTAGCGGGAGGTTGTATTTT. The chain combines TRBV4-1 with TRBJ2-3, with TRBD2 matching 12 bases. The CDR3 totals 14 residues. V lost 0 bases, J lost 14 bases, and 6 bases stayed unmatched. Germline values: CDR1 MGHRA, CDR2 YSYEKL.

The chain employs TRBV27 and TRBJ2-1; D is perhaps TRBD2 (5 bases). CDR3 length: 14 amino acids. V was shortened by 3 bases and J by 5 bases, with 11 bases between the two germline ends. From germline, CDR1 is MNHEY and CDR2 SMNVEV (reference sequence). The DNA of the CDR3 is TGTGCCAGCAGTTTTATAGACGGGGACAATGAGCAGTTCTTC. This sequence encodes CASSFIDGDNEQFF.

The rearrangement uses TRBV2 and TRBJ2-7; either TRBD1 or TRBD2 may fit D (5 bases each). The CDR3 has 12 amino acids. Germline V lookup: CDR1 SNHLY, CDR2 FYNNEI. Trimming took 11 bases from V and 3 from J, leaving 14 bases between them. The CDR3 nucleotides read TGTGCCGTCCGGGACGGGGTCTACGAGCAGTACTTC. Its translation: CAVRDGVYEQYF.

This chain joins TRBV27 and TRBJ1-1; D is unclear. The CDR3 length is 13 residues. V lost 5 bases and J 3 bases, leaving 10 bases between the germline ends. Germline assignment: CDR1 MNHEY and CDR2 SMNVEV (reference sequence). CDR3 sequence reads: CASSVAVHTEAFF. In DNA, the CDR3 is TGTGCCAGCAGTGTCGCAGTACACACTGAAGCTTTCTTT.

The chain carries TRBV14 and TRBJ2-7; D is possibly TRBD2 (6 bases). CDR1 is SGHDN and CDR2 is FVKESK in the germline V gene. V was trimmed by 4 bases and J by 3 bases, leaving 13 bases between them. This CDR3 is 14 amino acids long. The CDR3 DNA reads as TGTGCCAGCAGCCCAACCTCGCGGGGCTACGAGCAGTACTTC. The encoded protein is CASSPTSRGYEQYF.

The V gene is TRBV5-6, the J gene TRBJ1-2; D not resolved. With 4 bases removed from V and 3 bases from J, the gap between germline ends came to 13 bases. The CDR3 totals 14 residues. CDR1 SGHDT and CDR2 YYEEEE come from the germline V gene. CDR3 loop: CASSPPSTDYGYTF. DNA for the CDR3: TGTGCCAGCAGCCCGCCCAGTACGGACTATGGCTACACCTTC.

J is TRBJ1-2 and V is TRBV10-3, with 7 positions matching TRBD1. CDR1 is ENHRY and CDR2 is SYGVKD in the germline V gene. The length of the CDR3 is 15 residues. With V trimmed by 5 bases and J by 0 bases, 6 bases remained unmatched. DNA for the CDR3: TGTGCCATCAGTCCCCCAGGGGGGACTAACTATGGCTACACCTTC. The encoded protein is CAISPPGGTNYGYTF.

V is TRBV29-1 and J is TRBJ2-3; no definite D call. Trimming took off 1 base at V and 2 bases at J, with 16 bases between the two ends. The length of the CDR3 is 16 residues. Germline V gene lookup returns CDR1 SQVTM and CDR2 ANQGSEA. The CDR3: CSVEVSANLLTDTQYF. The CDR3 coding sequence is TGCAGCGTTGAAGTTTCGGCGAACCTACTCACAGATACGCAGTATTTT.

The chain is built from TRBV4-1 and TRBJ2-1; D remains unclear. CDR3 size: 13 residues. The V gene lost 2 bases and the J gene lost 8 bases, with 10 bases spanning the gap. Per the germline V gene, CDR1 is MGHRA and CDR2 is YSYEKL. CDR3 bases: TGCGCCAGCAGCCAATACGGAGTCTATGAGCAGTTCTTC. It is translated as CASSQYGVYEQFF.

This chain joins TRBV7-9 and TRBJ1-1; 10 bases agree with TRBD1. The CDR3 runs 15 residues. Trimming removed 2 bases from V and 6 bases from J; junction bases left unmatched: 6. Germline V lookup: CDR1 SEHNR, CDR2 FQNEAQ (reference sequence). The CDR3 region is CASSLIGTGVPEAFF. CDR3 sequence (DNA): TGTGCCAGCAGCTTAATTGGGACAGGGGTCCCTGAAGCTTTCTTT.

J is TRBJ1-1 and V is TRBV13; D call uncertain. The germline gives CDR1 PRHDT, CDR2 FYEKMQ (reference sequence). Trimming removed 5 bases at V and 1 base at J, with 11 bases between. This CDR3 contains 14 residues. CDR3 nucleotides: TGTGCCAGCAGCCCAAGTGGCGCGAACACTGAAGCTTTCTTT. It specifies CASSPSGANTEAFF.

The chain combines TRBV6-4 with TRBJ2-1; 14 bases fit TRBD2. The CDR3 extends over 16 amino acids. Trimming took 5 bases from V and 7 from J; bases not matched to a gene: 7. Germline V gives CDR1 MRHNA, CDR2 SNTAGT. The CDR3: CASSTGTSGRGNEQFF. The CDR3 nucleotides are TGTGCCAGCAGTACCGGGACTAGCGGGAGAGGGAATGAGCAGTTCTTC.

The rearrangement uses TRBV7-3 and TRBJ2-1, with TRBD1 matching 8 bases. Germline assignment: CDR1 SGHTA and CDR2 FQGTGA. The V segment lost 1 base and the J segment 6 bases; nucleotides outside the gene matches: 2. This CDR3 has 14 amino acids. CDR3 nucleotide sequence: TGTGCCAGCAGCTTAAAACAGGGGGGCAATGAGCAGTTCTTC. It codes for CASSLKQGGNEQFF.

The chain recombines TRBV5-1 with TRBJ2-5; 8 nucleotides align to TRBD2. The CDR3 loop spans 15 amino acids. CDR1 is SGHRS and CDR2 is YFSETQ in the germline V gene. The V and J ends lost 6 bases and 0 bases, in that order; junction bases with no gene match: 7. CDR3 loop: CASTWASGYQETQYF. CDR3 in DNA: TGCGCCAGCACCTGGGCTAGCGGGTACCAAGAGACCCAGTACTTC. The full variable domain, in which reference TRBV5-1 and TRBJ2-5 provide the parts outside the CDR3, is KAGVTQTPRYLIKTRGQQVTLSCSPISGHRSVSWYQQTPGQGLQFLFEYFSETQRNKGNFPGRFSGRQFSNSRSEMNVSTLELGDSALYLCASTWASGYQETQYFGPGTRLLVL.

This rearrangement joins TRBV29-1 to TRBJ1-1; D unclear. Per the germline V gene, CDR1 is SQVTM and CDR2 is ANQGSEA. V was trimmed by 3 bases and J by 1 base, leaving 3 bases between them. The CDR3 extends over 11 amino acids. CDR3 DNA: TGCAGCGTTGAGCAGAACACTGAAGCTTTCTTT. Residues: CSVEQNTEAFF.

The genes are TRBV10-3 and TRBJ2-7; TRBD1 aligns across 10 bases. This CDR3 spans 15 amino acids. Looked up from germline, CDR1 is ENHRY and CDR2 is SYGVKD. Trimming cost V 3 bases and J 3 bases; bases outside gene matches: 5. The CDR3 coding sequence is TGTGCCATCAGTGACCTCGGACAGGGGGTCTACGAGCAGTACTTC. It is translated as CAISDLGQGVYEQYF.

The V and J genes are TRBV5-1 and TRBJ2-7; D unresolved. Germline V gives CDR1 SGHRS, CDR2 YFSETQ. The V and J ends lost 0 bases and 3 bases respectively, with 7 bases between them. CDR3 length: 13 residues. The CDR3 reads CASSLVENYEQYF. In DNA form, the CDR3 reads TGCGCCAGCAGCTTGGTTGAAAACTACGAGCAGTACTTC.

V is TRBV7-3 and J is TRBJ2-7; 12 bases fit TRBD2. Germline V lookup: CDR1 SGHTA, CDR2 FQGTGA. Trimming at V came to 5 bases and at J to 1 base, leaving 12 bases not matched to a gene. This CDR3 is 18 amino acids long. The CDR3 protein is CASSLRGRLAGVSYEQYF. In nucleotides, the CDR3 is TGTGCCAGCAGCCTTAGGGGTCGACTAGCGGGAGTGTCCTACGAGCAGTACTTC. Complete variable domain (other parts from reference TRBV7-3 and TRBJ2-7): GAGVSQTPSNKVTEKGKYVELRCDPISGHTALYWYRQSLGQGPEFLIYFQGTGAADDSGLPNDRFFAVRPEGSVSTLKIQRTERGDSAVYLCASSLRGRLAGVSYEQYFGPGTRLTVT.

CDR3 DNA sequence: TGCAGCGTGGGGGGGGACGGAGAAACCTACGAGCAGTACTTC. Protein sequence: CSVGGDGETYEQYF. The chain is built from TRBV29-1 and TRBJ2-7; 7 bases are shared with TRBD2. CDR1 is SQVTM, CDR2 ANQGSEA, per germline. V dropped 6 bases and J dropped 2; count of bases not matched to a gene: 10. This CDR3 comprises 14 residues.

The chain has TRBV29-1 and TRBJ2-7, with 12 bases identical to TRBD2. CDR3 length: 16 amino acids. The trim removed 2 bases at V and 2 bases at J, leaving 7 bases unmatched. Germline lookup yields CDR1 SQVTM and CDR2 ANQGSEA. CDR3 DNA sequence: TGCAGCGTTGAAAGGACTAGCGGGATGGCACCCTACGAGCAGTACTTC. As protein: CSVERTSGMAPYEQYF.

This rearrangement joins TRBV19 to TRBJ2-3; no clear D. Germline assignment: CDR1 LNHDA and CDR2 SQIVND (reference sequence). This CDR3 has 11 amino acids. With 6 bases removed from V and 5 bases from J, the gap between germline ends came to 6 bases. CDR3 region: CASRSEDTQYF. The CDR3 nucleotides are TGTGCCAGTAGAAGTGAAGATACGCAGTATTTT.

This clone was counted a single time. The V call is TRBV5-6, the J call TRBJ2-7, with D possibly TRBD1 on 6 matching bases. The V end was cut by 4 bases, the J end by 4 bases, with 12 bases between. Germline V gene lookup returns CDR1 SGHDT and CDR2 YYEEEE. The CDR3 runs 13 residues. The CDR3 loop reads CASSRDTGYEQYF. In DNA, the CDR3 is TGTGCCAGCAGCCGAGACACAGGGTACGAGCAGTACTTC.

The V call is TRBV6-5, the J call TRBJ2-1, with a weak D call TRBD2 (5 bases). This CDR3 spans 13 amino acids. Per the germline V gene, CDR1 is MNHEY and CDR2 is SVGAGI. Deletions cut 3 bases from V and 8 bases from J, with 11 bases between. CDR3 nucleotide sequence: TGTGCCAGCAGTTATTCGAGCGGCGATGAGCAGTTCTTC. It yields the protein CASSYSSGDEQFF.

The V and J genes are TRBV6-1 and TRBJ1-1; possibly TRBD1 for D (6 bases). Germline lookup yields CDR1 MNHNS and CDR2 SASEGT. CDR3 size: 16 residues. V gave up 4 bases and J gave up 0 bases, with 15 bases separating them. The CDR3 here is CASSAPRQALNTEAFF. The CDR3 DNA follows: TGTGCCAGCAGTGCCCCTCGACAGGCCCTGAACACTGAAGCTTTCTTT.

This clone has a single count. The chain combines TRBV27 with TRBJ1-1; tentatively, D is TRBD1 (5 bases). The germline CDR1 and CDR2 sequences are MNHEY and SMNVEV (reference sequence). Trimming stripped 4 bases from V and 7 bases from J, with 10 bases between. There are 12 residues in the CDR3. The CDR3 bases are TGTGCCAGCAGTTACGGGGGTAGTGAAGCTTTCTTT. This sequence encodes CASSYGGSEAFF.

CDR3 loop: CASSLGWESAYEQYF. For the CDR3, the DNA is TGTGCCAGCAGCTTAGGATGGGAATCCGCCTACGAGCAGTACTTC. The V call is TRBV11-2, the J call TRBJ2-7; D is ambiguous. CDR1 is SGHAT and CDR2 is FQNNGV in the germline V gene. Trimming took 1 base from V and 2 from J, leaving 12 bases between them. This CDR3 spans 15 amino acids.

This clone has just a few counts. This chain links TRBV28 with TRBJ1-5, with unresolved D. The CDR3 sequence is 12 residues long. Trimming took off 11 bases at V and 0 bases at J, with 8 bases between the two ends. CDR1 MDHEN and CDR2 SYDVKM come from the germline V gene. CDR3 bases: TGTGCCGGGCAGGATAGCAATCAGCCCCAGCATTTT. Translation gives CAGQDSNQPQHF. Full variable domain (outside the CDR3, taken from reference TRBV28 and TRBJ1-5): DVKVTQSSRYLVKRTGEKVFLECVQDMDHENMFWYRQDPGLGLRLIYFSYDVKMKEKGDIPEGYSVSREKKERFSLILESASTNQTSMYLCAGQDSNQPQHFGDGTRLSIL.